The 28 T cell receptor beta chains below all came from one sample that was sequenced in a study of blood T cell repertoires in COVID-19. TCRdb keeps only in-frame clones here, not all; method: immunoSEQ multiplex PCR. In the table there are about 160,000 clones, about 81% of which are singletons. The source material was peripheral blood. The receptor set was obtained from a human donor in a cohort sampled during active COVID-19.

This chain connects TRBV9 to TRBJ2-7; 8 bases line up with TRBD1. This CDR3 comprises 15 residues. Germline assignment: CDR1 SGDLS and CDR2 YYNGEE. V gave up 4 bases and J gave up 5 bases; unmatched junction bases: 11. The CDR3 DNA reads as TGTGCCAGCAGCCTTCGGACAGGGAAAGGGGACGAGCAGTACTTC. Residues: CASSLRTGKGDEQYF. Full variable domain (remainder filled in from reference TRBV9 and TRBJ2-7): DSGVTQTPKHLITATGQRVTLRCSPRSGDLSVYWYQQSLDQGLQFLIQYYNGEERAKGNILERFSAQQFPDLHSELNLSSLELGDSALYFCASSLRTGKGDEQYFGPGTRLTVT.

The chain employs TRBV11-2 and TRBJ2-5, with 8 positions matching TRBD1. Trimming removed 3 bases from V and 2 bases from J; junction bases left unmatched: 11. CDR3 size: 17 residues. In germline, CDR1 is SGHAT, CDR2 FQNNGV. The CDR3 nucleotides are TGTGCCAGCAGCTTTTTCAGGGGGCGACAGGGTCAAGAGACCCAGTACTTC. As protein: CASSFFRGRQGQETQYF.

The rearrangement links TRBV12-5 to TRBJ2-7; 7 bases are a match to TRBD1. V lost 1 base and J lost 3; bases outside the gene matches: 0. The CDR3 has 13 amino acids. Germline values: CDR1 LGHNT, CDR2 FRNRAP. Written as DNA, the CDR3 is TGTGCTAGTGGTTTGGGACAGGGCTACGAGCAGTACTTC. This encodes CASGLGQGYEQYF.

As DNA, the CDR3 is TGTGCCAGTAGTATGGTAGGGGCCGGGGAGCTGTTTTTT. Amino acid sequence: CASSMVGAGELFF. The V call is TRBV19, the J call TRBJ2-2, with D perhaps TRBD1 (5 bases). The V end was cut by 3 bases, the J end by 6 bases, with 8 bases between. Looked up from germline, CDR1 is LNHDA and CDR2 is SQIVND (reference sequence). The CDR3 is 13 residues long. Full variable domain (rest looked up from reference TRBV19 and TRBJ2-2): DGGITQSPKYLFRKEGQNVTLSCEQNLNHDAMYWYRQDPGQGLRLIYYSQIVNDFQKGDIAEGYSVSREKKESFPLTVTSAQKNPTAFYLCASSMVGAGELFFGEGSRLTVL.

The chain joins TRBV9 to TRBJ2-2; D perhaps matches TRBD1 (7 bases). V gave up 0 bases and J gave up 4 bases, with 13 bases separating them. The CDR3 sequence is 16 residues long. Per germline, CDR1 SGDLS and CDR2 YYNGEE. In nucleotides, the CDR3 is TGTGCCAGCAGCGTAGTAAGTCAGGGGGGCACCGGGGAGCTGTTTTTT. Translated, it gives CASSVVSQGGTGELFF.

The V call is TRBV10-3, the J call TRBJ1-4; maybe TRBD1 (5 bases). The CDR3 is made up of 15 amino acids. Germline V lookup: CDR1 ENHRY, CDR2 SYGVKD. V was shortened by 6 bases and J by 3 bases, with 14 bases between the two germline ends. The CDR3 DNA is TGTGCCATCAGATCCCCGACAGTTTCTAATGAAAAACTGTTTTTT. Translation gives CAIRSPTVSNEKLFF.

This chain joins TRBV2 and TRBJ2-3; the match to TRBD2 covers 7 bases. Trimming at V came to 6 bases and at J to 3 bases, leaving 9 bases not matched to a gene. The CDR3 has 15 residues. Germline lookup yields CDR1 SNHLY and CDR2 FYNNEI. The DNA of the CDR3 is TGTGCCAGCAGACGGGGGAGGGCCGTGACAGATACGCAGTATTTT. Translation gives CASRRGRAVTDTQYF.

The chain combines TRBV5-1 with TRBJ2-3; D not certain. CDR3 length equals 14 residues. V was shortened by 0 bases and J by 2 bases, with 7 bases between the two germline ends. Germline loops: CDR1 SGHRS, CDR2 YFSETQ. The CDR3 nucleotides read TGCGCCAGCAGCTTGGCAACGGTCACAGATACGCAGTATTTT. Translated: CASSLATVTDTQYF.

This clone was counted a single time. V usage is TRBV12-3 or TRBV12-4 and J usage is TRBJ1-2, with a tentative D call TRBD1 (5 bases). Between the trimmed V and J ends, which lost 5 bases and 4 bases, there was a span of 11 bases. The CDR3 sequence is 13 residues long. The CDR3 loop is CASSPDSVYGYTF. The DNA for the CDR3 is TGTGCCAGCAGTCCAGACAGCGTCTATGGCTACACCTTC.

V gene TRBV3-1 (or the pseudogene TRBV3-2) combines with J gene TRBJ2-7; 9 bases map to TRBD2. CDR1 LGHDT and CDR2 YNNKEL come from the germline V gene (reference sequence). Trimming took 0 bases from V and 5 from J; bases not matched to a gene: 11. The CDR3 is 17 residues long. The CDR3 DNA is TGTGCCAGCAGCCAAGAAAGGGCGGGAGGGTCCCCCCACGAGCAGTACTTC. Translation gives CASSQERAGGSPHEQYF.

This clone was detected a few times. This chain connects TRBV6-5 to TRBJ1-1; TRBD1 is a possible D gene (6 bases). Germline loops: CDR1 MNHEY, CDR2 SVGAGI. V gave up 3 bases and J gave up 4 bases, with 12 bases separating them. This CDR3 has 14 residues. CDR3 loop: CASSYYRDVTEAFF. As DNA, the CDR3 is TGTGCCAGCAGTTATTACAGGGATGTCACTGAAGCTTTCTTT.

The CDR3 sequence is CASSVAAQGFGYTF. The CDR3 region has the DNA TGTGCCAGCAGCGTAGCTGCACAGGGGTTCGGCTACACCTTC. The rearrangement uses TRBV9 and TRBJ1-2; 7 nucleotides line up with TRBD1. The ends lost 0 bases at V and 8 bases at J; junction bases unmatched: 7. CDR3 length equals 14 residues. Germline V lookup: CDR1 SGDLS, CDR2 YYNGEE.

This clone was found once. The rearrangement uses TRBV28 and TRBJ1-3; D is uncertain. In germline, CDR1 is MDHEN, CDR2 SYDVKM. The germline V and J ends were trimmed by 8 bases and 8 bases, with 10 bases remaining between them. The CDR3 is made up of 11 amino acids. The CDR3 loop is CASVQKDTIYF. In DNA form, the CDR3 reads TGTGCCAGCGTCCAGAAAGACACCATATATTTT.

CDR3 in amino acids: CASSAGGLLAQGYTF. The CDR3 DNA sequence: TGTGCCAGCAGCGCAGGGGGTCTACTGGCTCAGGGCTACACCTTC. J is TRBJ1-2 and V is TRBV13; 7 positions match TRBD1. CDR1 and CDR2 from the germline V gene are PRHDT and FYEKMQ (reference sequence). The junction had 14 bases not matched to a gene; V was cut back by 5 bases and J by 8 bases. This CDR3 comprises 15 residues.

This rearrangement joins TRBV24-1 to TRBJ2-4, with 7 bases identical to TRBD1. CDR1 KGHDR and CDR2 SFDVKD come from the germline V gene. The CDR3 runs to 15 residues. V shed 3 bases, J shed 1 base, and the junction held 2 bases outside the gene matches. CDR3 DNA: TGTGCCACCAGTGATACGACAGGGGCCAAAAACATTCAGTACTTC. Its translation is CATSDTTGAKNIQYF.

The chain has TRBV5-6 and TRBJ2-5; TRBD1 matches at 10 bases. Trimming at V came to 3 bases and at J to 3 bases, leaving 2 bases not matched to a gene. Germline assignment: CDR1 SGHDT and CDR2 YYEEEE. The CDR3 contains 14 residues. The CDR3 region is CASSSGQGEETQYF. CDR3 in DNA: TGTGCCAGCAGCTCCGGACAGGGGGAAGAGACCCAGTACTTC.

This clone was recorded only once. This chain joins TRBV19 and TRBJ2-7; D uncertain. V gave up 3 bases and J gave up 5 bases, with 11 bases separating them. CDR1 and CDR2 from the germline V gene are LNHDA and SQIVND (reference sequence). The CDR3 loop spans 13 amino acids. The CDR3, as DNA: TGTGCCAGTAGTATGATGTCCCGGGACGAGCAGTACTTC. It encodes CASSMMSRDEQYF.

V and J are TRBV11-2 and TRBJ2-7; D perhaps matches TRBD1 (5 bases). V was trimmed by 4 bases and J by 6 bases, leaving 16 bases between them. This CDR3 is built from 14 residues. CDR1 and CDR2 (germline): SGHAT, FQNNGV. CDR3 DNA sequence: TGTGCCAGCAGCTCACATACCCAGGGATCCGAGCAGTACTTC. This codes for CASSSHTQGSEQYF.

The J gene is TRBJ2-7, the V gene TRBV11-3; TRBD2 agrees at 9 bases. CDR1 SGHNT and CDR2 YENEEA come from the germline V gene. CDR3 length equals 13 residues. The junction had 4 bases not matched to a gene; V was cut back by 4 bases and J by 6 bases. The CDR3 loop reads CASSSGLASEQYF. Written as DNA, the CDR3 is TGTGCCAGCAGCTCAGGACTAGCGAGCGAGCAGTACTTC.

This rearrangement joins TRBV11-2 to TRBJ2-3; 8 bases map to TRBD2. V was pared by 0 bases and J by 4 bases, with 3 bases of the junction left unmatched. Per the germline V gene, CDR1 is SGHAT and CDR2 is FQNNGV. The CDR3 runs to 15 residues. CDR3 sequence: CASSLDPGGPDTQYF. CDR3 in DNA: TGTGCCAGCAGCTTAGATCCGGGGGGGCCAGATACGCAGTATTTT.

The chain joins TRBV6-5 to TRBJ1-2; maybe TRBD1 (5 bases). The CDR3 runs to 14 residues. With 0 bases removed from V and 8 bases from J, the gap between germline ends came to 13 bases. The germline V gene encodes CDR1 MNHEY and CDR2 SVGAGI. The CDR3 nucleotides are TGTGCCAGCAGTTACTCGAAAGGGGTTGGGGGCTACACCTTC. This sequence encodes CASSYSKGVGGYTF.

The V call is TRBV5-4, the J call TRBJ2-3; TRBD2 aligns across 8 bases. Trimming cost V 3 bases and J 1 base; bases outside gene matches: 4. CDR1 is SGHNT, CDR2 YYREEE, per germline (reference sequence). CDR3 length: 15 amino acids. For the CDR3, the DNA is TGTGCCAGCAGCTCGTCGGGGGGGGGCACAGATACGCAGTATTTT. Residues: CASSSSGGGTDTQYF.

The chain links TRBV2 to TRBJ2-2; TRBD1 agrees at 9 bases. CDR3 length: 15 residues. Germline values: CDR1 SNHLY, CDR2 FYNNEI. V shed 6 bases, J shed 6 bases, and the junction held 8 bases outside the gene matches. The CDR3 DNA sequence: TGTGCCAGCAGCCTCGACAGGGGGTACGCCGGGGAGCTGTTTTTT. Its translation is CASSLDRGYAGELFF.

The chain uses TRBV7-3 and TRBJ2-1; D call uncertain. Germline CDR1 and CDR2: SGHTA and FQGTGA. V gave up 4 bases and J gave up 0 bases, with 13 bases separating them. CDR3 size: 16 residues. The CDR3 coding sequence is TGTGCCAGCAGCTACAGACCCACCGGCTCCTACAATGAGCAGTTCTTC. Translated, it gives CASSYRPTGSYNEQFF.

This clone was counted only a few times. The rearrangement links TRBV7-8 to TRBJ1-3; no definite D call. In germline, CDR1 is SGHVS, CDR2 FQNEAQ. V lost 2 bases to trimming and J lost 0 bases, with 8 bases between them. The CDR3 is made up of 15 amino acids. CDR3 sequence reads: CASSLRGYSGNTIYF. For the CDR3, the DNA is TGTGCCAGCAGCTTACGAGGATACTCTGGAAACACCATATATTTT.

The chain couples TRBV5-4 to TRBJ1-1, with TRBD1 as a possible D gene (5 bases). V lost 4 bases and J 2 bases, leaving 9 bases between the germline ends. CDR1 is SGHNT, CDR2 YYREEE, per germline (reference sequence). The CDR3 is 13 amino acids. In DNA form, the CDR3 reads TGTGCCAGCAGCACCGACAGTAACACTGAAGCTTTCTTT. Amino acids: CASSTDSNTEAFF.

The chain is built from TRBV12-3 or TRBV12-4 and TRBJ2-5; no firm D call. The CDR3 extends over 13 amino acids. V gave up 1 base and J gave up 4 bases, with 7 bases separating them. CDR3 loop: CASSLGPPETQYF. In DNA form, the CDR3 reads TGTGCCAGCAGTTTAGGGCCACCAGAGACCCAGTACTTC.

The chain employs TRBV5-6 and TRBJ2-7, with TRBD2 matching over 14 bases. The CDR3 has 16 amino acids. The junction had 7 bases not matched to a gene; V was cut back by 4 bases and J by 4 bases. Germline values: CDR1 SGHDT, CDR2 YYEEEE. The DNA of the CDR3 is TGTGCCAGCAGCACGGGGACTAGCGGGAGACGGTACGAGCAGTACTTC. Encoded protein: CASSTGTSGRRYEQYF.